A selection of T cell receptor beta chains follows, all from one sample in a study of beta chain features in type 1 diabetes. Only in-frame clones appear in the TCRdb table, and some are missing; sequencing was by immunoSEQ multiplex PCR. Of fewer than 150,000 clones in the sample, less than 8.5% were seen once. The sequencing sample was made of central memory CD4+ T cells from blood. These receptors were taken from a woman in her 30s in good health. Each CDR3 is given with its conserved first and last residue. A D gene is named only where the DNA matches it firmly. For some rows the clone size is stated as once, few or many, or as a class when expanded; others skip it.

J | size | D | V | CDR3 | DNA
TRBJ2-1 | few | NA | TRBV15 | CATSKDRAYNEQFF | TGTGCCACCAGCAAGGACAGAGCCTACAATGAGCAGTTCTTC
TRBJ2-1 | NA | TRBD2 | TRBV7-2 | CASSPGLASYNEQFF | TGTGCCAGCAGCCCCGGACTAGCGTCCTACAATGAGCAGTTCTTC
TRBJ2-3 | once | NA | TRBV7-8 | CASSYQGRTDTQYF | TGTGCCAGCAGCTACCAGGGCCGCACAGATACGCAGTATTTT
TRBJ1-2 | few | TRBD1 | TRBV5-5 | CASRFDRAIGYGYTF | TGTGCCAGCAGGTTCGACAGGGCCATAGGGTATGGCTACACCTTC
TRBJ1-4 | NA | NA | TRBV2 | CASSGDTEKLFF | TGTGCCAGCAGCGGGGACACTGAAAAACTGTTTTTT
TRBJ2-3 | many | NA | TRBV10-3 | CAILAEHTDTQYF | TGTGCCATCTTGGCGGAACACACAGATACGCAGTATTTT
TRBJ2-6 | many | NA | TRBV4-2 | CASSPAPGVGANVLTF | TGTGCCAGCAGCCCTGCACCAGGTGTAGGGGCCAACGTCCTGACTTTC
TRBJ2-1 | many | TRBD1 | TRBV19 | CASSIRTGIDNEQFF | TGTGCCAGTAGTATCAGGACAGGGATCGACAATGAGCAGTTCTTC
TRBJ2-1 | NA | NA | TRBV7-3 | CASSSGNEQFF | TGTGCCAGCAGCTCGGGCAATGAGCAGTTCTTC
TRBJ2-3 | NA | NA | TRBV7-6 | CASSLVGAGDTQYF | TGTGCCAGCAGCTTAGTAGGGGCTGGAGATACGCAGTATTTT
TRBJ1-5 | NA | NA | TRBV7-9 | CASSHGRQPQHF | TGTGCCAGCAGCCATGGTCGGCAGCCCCAGCATTTT
TRBJ2-7 | few | NA | TRBV7-3 | CASSPGVRREQYF | TGTGCCAGCAGTCCCGGGGTTAGACGCGAGCAGTACTTC
TRBJ2-2 | NA | NA | TRBV7-2 | CASSLAGGGTGELFF | TGTGCCAGCAGCTTAGCGGGAGGGGGTACCGGGGAGCTGTTTTTT
TRBJ1-1 | NA | TRBD1 | TRBV9 | CASSSQGADTEAFF | TGTGCCAGCAGCTCCCAGGGGGCGGACACTGAAGCTTTCTTT
TRBJ2-2 | few | TRBD2 | TRBV30 | CAWRTSGRPLNTGELFF | TGTGCCTGGAGGACTAGCGGGAGGCCCCTGAACACCGGGGAGCTGTTTTTT
TRBJ1-2 | few | TRBD1 | TRBV29-1 | CSAPRGTGGSGGYTF | TGCAGCGCCCCAAGGGGGACAGGGGGCTCCGGTGGCTACACCTTC
TRBJ2-7 | NA | TRBD2 | TRBV6-1 | CASTVAGGVYEQYF | TGTGCCAGCACCGTAGCGGGAGGGGTTTACGAGCAGTACTTC
TRBJ2-2 | many | TRBD2 | TRBV7-9 | CASRGLAPAGELFF | TGTGCCAGTAGGGGACTAGCGCCCGCCGGGGAGCTGTTTTTT
TRBJ1-2 | few | NA | TRBV5-4 | CASSLMAGGYTF | TGTGCCAGCAGCTTGATGGCAGGGGGCTACACCTTC
TRBJ2-1 | NA | TRBD1 | TRBV18 | CASSPGTDNEQFF | TGTGCCAGCTCACCCGGGACAGACAATGAGCAGTTCTTC
TRBJ2-1 | NA | NA | TRBV7-3 | CASSSLADYNEQFF | TGTGCCAGCAGCTCCTTAGCGGACTACAATGAGCAGTTCTTC
TRBJ2-1 | NA | TRBD2 | TRBV7-8 | CASSADASGREQFF | TGTGCCAGCAGCGCGGATGCTAGCGGGAGGGAGCAGTTCTTC
TRBJ2-7 | few | NA | TRBV5-6 | CASSWQNHEQYF | TGTGCCAGCAGCTGGCAAAACCACGAGCAGTACTTC
TRBJ2-1 | many | TRBD2 | TRBV30 | CAWSVRSGRAVDEQFF | TGTGCCTGGAGTGTACGGAGCGGGAGGGCCGTTGATGAGCAGTTCTTC
TRBJ1-2 | few | TRBD1 | TRBV5-4 | CASSAADRWGYGYTF | TGTGCCAGCAGCGCAGCGGACAGGTGGGGCTATGGCTACACCTTC
TRBJ1-2 | few | NA | TRBV25-1 | CASSEYRMGGNYGYTF | TGTGCCAGCAGTGAATATAGGATGGGGGGAAACTATGGCTACACCTTC
TRBJ2-7 | few | TRBD2 | TRBV27 | CASSPGLVSSYEQYF | TGTGCCAGCAGTCCGGGACTAGTGAGCTCCTACGAGCAGTACTTC